The 30 T cell receptor beta chains listed next were all sequenced from one sample in a study of cytomegalovirus exposure and HLA in healthy donors. Assay used: immunoSEQ multiplex PCR; TCRdb lists only in-frame clones, some missing. The repertoire holds about 330,000 clones, with roughly 88% as singletons. The sequenced sample was PBMCs. All receptors derive from a woman in her late teens or twenties in good health and CMV-seronegative.

The chain recombines TRBV19 with TRBJ2-5; 10 bases are a match to TRBD1. Germline CDR1 reads LNHDA; CDR2 reads SQIVND (reference sequence). Trimming at V came to 3 bases and at J to 7 bases, leaving 2 bases not matched to a gene. This CDR3 is built from 13 residues. CDR3 sequence reads: CASSIRDRGTQYF. DNA for the CDR3: TGTGCCAGTAGTATCCGGGACAGGGGGACCCAGTACTTC.

The chain employs TRBV29-1 and TRBJ1-2; D perhaps matches TRBD1 (6 bases). The CDR3 loop spans 13 amino acids. CDR1 is SQVTM, CDR2 ANQGSEA, per germline. With 1 base removed from V and 4 bases from J, the gap between germline ends came to 10 bases. The CDR3 coding sequence is TGCAGCGTTGAAGGGCGACAGGCCTATGGCTACACCTTC. Its protein product is CSVEGRQAYGYTF.

The rearrangement links TRBV4-2 to TRBJ2-6, with 9 bases matching TRBD2. There are 18 residues in the CDR3. Germline V gene lookup returns CDR1 LGHNA and CDR2 YNFKEQ. After removal of 4 bases from V and 0 bases from J, the junction contained 7 bases not matched to a gene. This chain's CDR3 is CASSLQLAGHSGANVLTF. In DNA form, the CDR3 reads TGTGCCAGCAGCCTCCAACTAGCGGGTCACTCTGGGGCCAACGTCCTGACTTTC.

The rearrangement joins TRBV28 to TRBJ1-3; 9 bases map to TRBD1. The germline gives CDR1 MDHEN, CDR2 SYDVKM. Unmatched junction bases numbered 14, after V lost 4 bases and J lost 4 bases. The CDR3 length is 18 residues. The DNA of the CDR3 is TGTGCCAGCAGTTCAAGACCGGGACAGGGTTTTTCAGGAAACACCATATATTTT. Translating gives CASSSRPGQGFSGNTIYF.

The chain uses TRBV6-8 and TRBJ2-7, with D perhaps matching TRBD2 (5 bases). Deletions cut 5 bases from V and 3 bases from J, with 20 bases between. The CDR3 spans 16 residues. Per the germline V gene, CDR1 is MNHGY and CDR2 is SAAAGT. The CDR3 DNA is TGTGCCAGCAGTCGACTACATGGTCGCGAGTTCTACGAGCAGTACTTC. It specifies CASSRLHGREFYEQYF.

This chain joins TRBV5-1 and TRBJ2-1, with D perhaps TRBD1 (5 bases). Germline lookup yields CDR1 SGHRS and CDR2 YFSETQ. The CDR3 covers 13 residues. V was pared by 0 bases and J by 8 bases, with 9 bases between. In nucleotides, the CDR3 is TGCGCCAGCAGCTTGGGAACAGGCGATGAGCAGTTCTTC. It yields the protein CASSLGTGDEQFF.

The chain uses TRBV14 and TRBJ2-7; D call uncertain. Germline V gene lookup returns CDR1 SGHDN and CDR2 FVKESK. This CDR3 is 12 amino acids long. V was trimmed by 4 bases and J by 7 bases, leaving 11 bases between them. CDR3 in DNA: TGTGCCAGCAGCCGGAGTATTCAAGAGCAGTACTTC. It yields the protein CASSRSIQEQYF.

Comments on this clone: One end of the junction is discordant with germline, which a read error may explain. The rearrangement links TRBV7-7 to TRBJ2-3, with D possibly matching TRBD1 (5 bases). Germline CDR1 SSHAT, CDR2 FNYEAQ (reference sequence). This CDR3 is 14 amino acids long. The CDR3 DNA reads as TGTGCTAGCAGCTTTCAGGGTTTAGCAGATACGCAGTATTTT. This encodes CASSFQGLADTQYF. The entire variable domain, with the rest obtained from reference TRBV7-7 and TRBJ2-3, is as follows: GAGVSQSPRYKVTKRGQDVTLRCDPISSHATLYWYQQALGQGPEFLTYFNYEAQPDKSGLPSDRFSAERPEGSISTLTIQRTEQRDSAMYRCASSFQGLADTQYFGPGTRLTVL.

V and J are TRBV4-3 and TRBJ1-5; TRBD1 agrees at 10 bases. The CDR3 is 20 residues long. V trimming: 0 bases; J trimming: 0 bases; junction bases outside the gene matches: 11. Germline V gives CDR1 LGHNA, CDR2 YSLEER. The CDR3 loop is CASSQEGPTGGLYSNQPQHF. The CDR3 DNA follows: TGCGCCAGCAGCCAAGAGGGCCCGACAGGGGGCCTTTATAGCAATCAGCCCCAGCATTTT.

This clone was recorded once. The chain uses TRBV6-5 and TRBJ2-1; no clear D. The germline V gene encodes CDR1 MNHEY and CDR2 SVGAGI. The CDR3 contains 14 residues. The V gene lost 6 bases and the J gene lost 7 bases, with 16 bases spanning the gap. For the CDR3, the DNA is TGTGCCAGCAGCCCCAGTTTTATGCGGAATGAGCAGTTCTTC. Protein sequence: CASSPSFMRNEQFF.

The chain employs TRBV2 and TRBJ2-2; 11 nucleotides agree with TRBD2. The germline V gene encodes CDR1 SNHLY and CDR2 FYNNEI. The V and J ends lost 5 bases and 3 bases, in that order; junction bases with no gene match: 2. CDR3 length: 15 amino acids. The CDR3 here is CASSRLAGYTGELFF. The CDR3 region has the DNA TGTGCCAGCAGTAGACTAGCGGGATACACCGGGGAGCTGTTTTTT.

This chain connects TRBV5-1 to TRBJ2-2; the D gene is possibly TRBD2 (6 bases). This CDR3 comprises 16 residues. The germline V gene encodes CDR1 SGHRS and CDR2 YFSETQ. V was shortened by 4 bases and J by 0 bases, with 13 bases between the two germline ends. In DNA, the CDR3 is TGCGCCAGCAGCCCGGCGCGCGGGACGAACACCGGGGAGCTGTTTTTT. Its translation is CASSPARGTNTGELFF.

The chain carries TRBV19 and TRBJ1-4; 7 bases fit TRBD1. The CDR3 extends over 12 amino acids. CDR1 and CDR2 from the germline V gene are LNHDA and SQIVND (reference sequence). With 10 bases clipped from V and 4 bases from J, the junction kept 3 bases outside the gene matches. DNA for the CDR3: TGTGCCACGGGACAGCGTAATGAAAAACTGTTTTTT. Its protein is CATGQRNEKLFF.

The chain has TRBV4-2 and TRBJ2-3, with D possibly being TRBD2 (6 bases). Germline loops: CDR1 LGHNA, CDR2 YNFKEQ. V was pared by 3 bases and J by 2 bases, with 15 bases between. There are 16 residues in the CDR3. This chain's CDR3 is CASSQGEAGITDTQYF. CDR3 bases: TGTGCCAGCAGCCAGGGAGAGGCGGGGATCACAGATACGCAGTATTTT.

The chain joins TRBV29-1 to TRBJ2-1; perhaps TRBD2 as D (6 bases). The CDR3 has 13 residues. V lost 4 bases, J lost 7 bases, and 14 bases lay in between. The germline gives CDR1 SQVTM, CDR2 ANQGSEA. CDR3 DNA sequence: TGCAGCGTTGTTGGGCTAGCGCTTAATGAGCAGTTCTTC. It yields the protein CSVVGLALNEQFF.

The chain links TRBV25-1 to TRBJ2-5, with D unclear. Germline assignment: CDR1 MGHDK and CDR2 SYGVNS. This CDR3 has 13 amino acids. The V end was cut by 1 base, the J end by 3 bases, with 6 bases between. For the CDR3, the DNA is TGTGCCAGCAGTGAATTTATTAAAGAGACCCAGTACTTC. Translated: CASSEFIKETQYF.

This clone showed up just a few times. This chain links TRBV2 with TRBJ2-7; a weak D match, TRBD1 (5 bases). CDR3 length equals 12 residues. Germline CDR1 and CDR2: SNHLY and FYNNEI. Trimming removed 4 bases from V and 5 bases from J, with 9 bases in between. In DNA form, the CDR3 reads TGTGCCAGCAGTGCCACAGGAGACGAGCAGTACTTC. Protein product: CASSATGDEQYF.

The chain couples TRBV4-1 to TRBJ1-1; a possible D gene is TRBD1 (6 bases). Germline values: CDR1 MGHRA, CDR2 YSYEKL. The CDR3 contains 15 residues. Trimming cost V 1 base and J 3 bases, with 12 bases left between them. The CDR3 nucleotides are TGCGCCAGCAGCCAAGGGCGCGGGGGCCACACTGAAGCTTTCTTT. Amino acid sequence: CASSQGRGGHTEAFF.

The rearrangement links TRBV12-5 to TRBJ2-7, with D possibly being TRBD1 (6 bases). The ends were cut back, 1 base at V and 5 bases at J, with 15 bases in the middle. The CDR3 is 15 amino acids. Looked up from germline, CDR1 is LGHNT and CDR2 is FRNRAP. The CDR3 loop is CASGLDRGGWNEQYF. CDR3 DNA: TGTGCTAGTGGTTTGGACAGAGGGGGTTGGAACGAGCAGTACTTC.

The chain carries TRBV2 and TRBJ2-5; D gene uncertain. CDR1 is SNHLY and CDR2 is FYNNEI in the germline V gene. The V end lost 1 base, the J end lost 5 bases, and 8 bases lay between the germline ends. The CDR3 is made up of 13 amino acids. CDR3 sequence: CASSEDFVETQYF. The CDR3 bases are TGTGCCAGCAGTGAAGATTTCGTGGAGACCCAGTACTTC.

The CDR3 DNA reads TGTGCCAGTAGAAACAGGGGGGACTACGAGCAGTACTTC. Its translation: CASRNRGDYEQYF. The chain employs TRBV19 and TRBJ2-7, with 8 bases identical to TRBD1. The CDR3 loop spans 13 amino acids. CDR1 is LNHDA, CDR2 SQIVND, per germline (reference sequence). J gave up 3 bases and V 6 bases, and 4 bases lay outside the gene matches.

The CDR3 protein is CASSLGGTVNEKLFF. The CDR3 DNA follows: TGTGCCAGCAGCTTAGGTGGGACAGTTAATGAAAAACTGTTTTTT. V gene TRBV7-9 combines with J gene TRBJ1-4, with 7 bases fitting TRBD1. V lost 1 base to trimming and J lost 4 bases; unmatched junction nucleotides: 3. The germline gives CDR1 SEHNR, CDR2 FQNEAQ (reference sequence). CDR3 length: 15 residues.

This chain uses TRBV9 with TRBJ2-7; tentative D call: TRBD2 (5 bases). The CDR3 extends over 14 amino acids. Germline V gives CDR1 SGDLS, CDR2 YYNGEE. The V end lost 4 bases, the J end lost 2 bases, and 13 bases lay between the germline ends. The CDR3 region is CASSPPGRPYEQYF. The CDR3 coding sequence is TGTGCCAGCAGCCCTCCGGGGAGACCCTACGAGCAGTACTTC.

This rearrangement joins TRBV27 to TRBJ2-1; no reliable D call. The V end lost 6 bases, the J end lost 2 bases, and 20 bases lay between the germline ends. The CDR3 consists of 17 residues. Germline loops: CDR1 MNHEY, CDR2 SMNVEV (reference sequence). CDR3 coding DNA: TGTGCCAGCAGCCCCCCGGTTGGTTTCACTACCTACAATGAGCAGTTCTTC. Encoded protein: CASSPPVGFTTYNEQFF.

There are a few counts of this clone. The rearrangement links TRBV7-8 to TRBJ2-1; TRBD2 agrees at 13 bases. This CDR3 spans 19 amino acids. CDR1 is SGHVS, CDR2 FQNEAQ, per germline. With 4 bases clipped from V and 0 bases from J, the junction kept 9 bases outside the gene matches. CDR3: CASSSPGTSGTSSYNEQFF. In nucleotides, the CDR3 is TGTGCCAGCAGCTCACCCGGGACTAGCGGGACCAGCTCCTACAATGAGCAGTTCTTC.

The chain is built from TRBV6-6 and TRBJ2-7; D not certain. The CDR3 consists of 11 residues. Trimming pared 0 bases from V and 7 bases from J, leaving 4 bases between. Germline assignment: CDR1 MNHNY and CDR2 SVGAGI (reference sequence). The CDR3 DNA reads as TGTGCCAGCAGTTACTCGCAGGAGCAGTACTTC. This codes for CASSYSQEQYF.

This chain joins TRBV5-1 and TRBJ1-4, with no clear D. The V end was cut by 1 base, the J end by 5 bases, with 15 bases between. This CDR3 is 16 amino acids long. Per the germline V gene, CDR1 is SGHRS and CDR2 is YFSETQ. The CDR3 DNA sequence: TGCGCCAGCAGCTTGATCGAGGCGGCGGGAAATGAAAAACTGTTTTTT. Residues: CASSLIEAAGNEKLFF.

This chain uses TRBV5-1 with TRBJ2-7; TRBD1 matches 8 bases. This CDR3 is built from 14 residues. Losses at the gene ends were 4 bases for V and 3 bases for J; bases not matched to a gene: 6. Germline lookup yields CDR1 SGHRS and CDR2 YFSETQ. The CDR3 protein is CASSPDRANYEQYF. The CDR3, as DNA: TGCGCCAGCAGCCCGGACAGGGCCAACTACGAGCAGTACTTC.

V gene TRBV18 combines with J gene TRBJ2-1, with 14 nucleotides matching TRBD2. Germline assignment: CDR1 KGHSH and CDR2 LQKENI. The CDR3 is 15 amino acids. J lost 13 bases, V lost 3 bases, and 8 bases had no gene match. CDR3 bases: TGTGCCAGCTCACCCGGGACTAGCGGGAGTGCTGGACAGTTCTTC. Translated, it gives CASSPGTSGSAGQFF.

The genes are TRBV9 and TRBJ2-1, with a possible D match to TRBD2 (5 bases). The germline gives CDR1 SGDLS, CDR2 YYNGEE. With 0 bases removed from V and 9 bases from J, the gap between germline ends came to 22 bases. This CDR3 spans 17 amino acids. The CDR3 region is CASSVEGRAANSAEQFF. The CDR3, as DNA: TGTGCCAGCAGCGTAGAGGGCCGAGCGGCAAACTCCGCTGAGCAGTTCTTC.